This TCR beta chain was found in a study of CD8 T cells in Susac syndrome. Reverse transcription of about 0.45 to 1 ug RNA was performed with random hexamers. It was immunoSEQ multiplex PCR that amplified TCR beta CDR3 across 54 Vbeta and 13 Jbeta. A single record per CDR3 protein comes from TCRdb applying MiXCR to the immunoSEQ multiplex PCR reads. The profile shows 210,000 or so distinct CDR3 sequences, approximately 94% of them singletons. The CDR3 extends over 15 amino acids. Germline V gene lookup returns CDR1 SNHLY and CDR2 FYNNEI. V lost 4 bases, J lost 0 bases, and 5 bases stayed unmatched. This TCR was sampled from a human donor with Susac syndrome. The chain has TRBV2 and TRBJ2-7, with 8 bases fitting TRBD2. The sequenced sample was CD4+ T cells from PBMCs. CDR3 sequence: CASSGDGGASYEQYF. CDR3 in DNA: TGTGCCAGCAGTGGGGACGGGGGGGCCTCCTACGAGCAGTACTTC.